The 4 T cell receptor beta chains given below trace back to one sample, sequenced in a study of T-cell memory formation after mild COVID-19. TCRdb re-called the 5' RACE reads through MiXCR, storing one row per CDR3 protein. The table includes approximately 350,000 distinct CDR3 sequences, over 10% detected once. Sample: PBMCs or a T cell subset sorted from them (not recorded which). Source of these receptors: a man aged 18 to 30 who had mild COVID-19 (a few samples of this study predate the infection). Cell type and time point are not known.

This rearrangement joins TRBV4-1 to TRBJ2-7, with D possibly being TRBD2 (5 bases). Trimming took 0 bases from V and 5 from J, leaving 11 bases between them. This CDR3 has 14 amino acids. Germline V gene sequence: CDR1 MGHRA, CDR2 YSYEKL. CDR3 sequence reads: CASSQERVLDEQYF. In DNA form, the CDR3 reads TGCGCCAGCAGCCAAGAGAGGGTACTCGACGAGCAGTACTTC.

The genes are TRBV12-3 or TRBV12-4 and TRBJ2-7; 8 nucleotides agree with TRBD1. J was trimmed by 3 bases and V by 6 bases; bases with no gene match: 13. This CDR3 spans 16 amino acids. In DNA form, the CDR3 reads TGTGCCAGCAGCCGCGGACAGGGACTTGCTTACTACGAGCAGTACTTC. Amino acid sequence: CASSRGQGLAYYEQYF.

This clonotype showed up just a few times. The V gene is TRBV4-3, the J gene TRBJ2-2; TRBD2 aligns across 8 bases. The J segment lost 6 bases and the V segment lost 4 bases, leaving 10 bases of the junction unmatched. The germline V gene encodes CDR1 LGHNA and CDR2 YSLEER. This CDR3 is 16 amino acids long. The CDR3 loop is CASSRLGGATAGELFF. The CDR3 DNA follows: TGCGCCAGCAGCCGACTCGGGGGGGCAACGGCCGGGGAGCTGTTTTTT.

This clonotype was seen more than once but under ten times. This chain uses TRBV19 with TRBJ1-5; no clear D. The CDR3 totals 14 residues. Deletions cut 7 bases from V and 2 bases from J, with 12 bases between. Germline V gives CDR1 LNHDA, CDR2 SQIVND (reference sequence). CDR3 region: CASIGGYGNQPQHF. As DNA, the CDR3 is TGTGCCAGTATTGGAGGGTATGGCAATCAGCCCCAGCATTTT.